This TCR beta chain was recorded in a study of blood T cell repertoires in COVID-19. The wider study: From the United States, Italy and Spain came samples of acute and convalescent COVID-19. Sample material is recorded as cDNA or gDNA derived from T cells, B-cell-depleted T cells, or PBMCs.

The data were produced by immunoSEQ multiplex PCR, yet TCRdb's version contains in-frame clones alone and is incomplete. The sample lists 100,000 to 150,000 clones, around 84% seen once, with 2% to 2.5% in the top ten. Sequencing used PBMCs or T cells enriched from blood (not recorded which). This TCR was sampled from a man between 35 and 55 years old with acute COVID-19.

The CDR3 loop is CASSRPGTGNEQYF. The CDR3 DNA follows: TGCGCCAGCAGTCGGCCCGGGACAGGGAACGAGCAGTACTTC. The rearrangement links TRBV23-1 to TRBJ2-7; TRBD1 aligns across 9 bases. TRBV23-1 is given ORF status, its function remaining uncertain. The CDR3 extends over 14 amino acids. The trim removed 4 bases at V and 5 bases at J, leaving 6 bases unmatched.